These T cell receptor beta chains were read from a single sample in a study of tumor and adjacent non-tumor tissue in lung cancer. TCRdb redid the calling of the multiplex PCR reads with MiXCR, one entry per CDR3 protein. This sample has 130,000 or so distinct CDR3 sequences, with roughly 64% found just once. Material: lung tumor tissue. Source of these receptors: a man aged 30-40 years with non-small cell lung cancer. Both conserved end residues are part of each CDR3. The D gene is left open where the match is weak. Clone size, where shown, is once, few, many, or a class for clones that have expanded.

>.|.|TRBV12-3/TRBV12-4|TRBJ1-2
TGTGCCAGCAGTTGCCGAGGTGGCTACACCTTC
CASSCRGGYTF
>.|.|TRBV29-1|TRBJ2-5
TGCAGCGTTGGTCAGGGGCGGGGAAGGGCCCTGTACTTC
CSVGQGRGRALYF
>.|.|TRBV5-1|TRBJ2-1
TGCGCCAGCAGCTTGATGCTAGCAGACAATGAGCAGTTCTTC
CASSLMLADNEQFF
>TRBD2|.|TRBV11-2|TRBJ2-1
TGTGCCTGCAGCTCTACGGGACTAGCGGGAGGGGAGCAGTTTTTC
CACSSTGLAGGEQFF
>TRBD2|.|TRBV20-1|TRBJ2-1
TGCAGTGTTCGGACTAGCGGAGGCCACGATGAGCAGTTCTTC
CSVRTSGGHDEQFF
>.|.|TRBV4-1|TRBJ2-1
TGCACCAGCAGCCAAGAGTCTAGCACCTTTGTCAATGAGCAGTTCTTC
CTSSQESSTFVNEQFF
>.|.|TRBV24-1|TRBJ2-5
TGTGCCACCAGTGATTTGAGTCCTAGTGGACTGAAGACGCAGTACTTC
CATSDLSPSGLKTQYF
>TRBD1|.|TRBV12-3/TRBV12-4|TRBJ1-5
TGCGCCAGCAGATCCGGACAGGGGGTTCAGCCCCAGCATTTT
CASRSGQGVQPQHF
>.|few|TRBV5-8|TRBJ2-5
TGTGCCAGCAAATACTCAGGGGAAGAGACCCAGTACTTC
CASKYSGEETQYF
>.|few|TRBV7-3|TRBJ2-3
TGTGCCAGCAGCACGCACGCTCAGGGTGTAGATACGCAGTATTTT
CASSTHAQGVDTQYF
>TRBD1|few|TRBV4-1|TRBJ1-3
TGCGCCAACAGCCATGCCTCAGGGGGCTCTGGAAACACCATATATTTT
CANSHASGGSGNTIYF
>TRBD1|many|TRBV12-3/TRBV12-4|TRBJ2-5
TGTGCCAGCAGGGTGGGACAGGGCTTCGAGACCCAGTACTTC
CASRVGQGFETQYF
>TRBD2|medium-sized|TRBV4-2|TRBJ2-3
TGTGCCAGCAGCCCCTTCTTACTAGCGGGAGGGGGTGATACGCAGTATTTT
CASSPFLLAGGGDTQYF
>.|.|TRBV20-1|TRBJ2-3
TGCAGCGGTGAGATGAACACATTTACGCAGTATTTT
CSGEMNTFTQYF
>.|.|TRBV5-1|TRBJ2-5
TGCGCCAGCAGCTTAACCCCGGGCGAGGAGACCCAGTACTTC
CASSLTPGEETQYF
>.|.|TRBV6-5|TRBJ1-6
TGTGCCAGCAGTCACGGGGAGATGGGCCATAATTCACCCCTCCACTTT
CASSHGEMGHNSPLHF
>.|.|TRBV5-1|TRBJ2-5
TGCGCCAGCAGTACTGGCGGCACTGGGCCTCAAGAGACCCAGTACTTC
CASSTGGTGPQETQYF
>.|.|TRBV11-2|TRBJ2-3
TGTACCAGCAACTTAGGCGGCTCCAGAGATACGCAGTATTTT
CTSNLGGSRDTQYF
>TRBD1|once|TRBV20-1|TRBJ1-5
TGCAGTGCCGAGGACAGGGTCGGTCAGCCCCAGCATTTT
CSAEDRVGQPQHF
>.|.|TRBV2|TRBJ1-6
TGTGCCAGCATCGTGGCATACGTCTATTCACCCCTCCACTTT
CASIVAYVYSPLHF
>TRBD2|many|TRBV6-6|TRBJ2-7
TGTGCCAGCCGACTAGCGGAGAAATACGAGCAGTACTTC
CASRLAEKYEQYF
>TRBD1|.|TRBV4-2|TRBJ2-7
TGTGCCAGCAGCCCAGGGACAGGCCCAATCTACGAGTATTACTTC
CASSPGTGPIYEYYF
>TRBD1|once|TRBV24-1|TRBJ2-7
TGTGACACCACTGATCTAAACTCAGGGGGCGAGCAGTACTTC
CDTTDLNSGGEQYF
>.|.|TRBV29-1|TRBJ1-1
TGCAGCATTGTGCTACCCTCCAGCGTAGCTTTCTTT
CSIVLPSSVAFF
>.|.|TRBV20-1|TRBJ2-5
TGCAGTAGTAACCGGGACGAACAAGAGACCCAGTACTTC
CSSNRDEQETQYF
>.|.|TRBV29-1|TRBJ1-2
TGCAGTGTTGAAGAGGCAGGGGCGAACTATGGCTACATCTTC
CSVEEAGANYGYIF
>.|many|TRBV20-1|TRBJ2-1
TGCAGTGCTAGATCCCAGGGAGGTCTGAATGAGCAGTTCTTC
CSARSQGGLNEQFF
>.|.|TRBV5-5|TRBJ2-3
TGTGCCAGCAGCTTGAGTTACCTAGATCAGCCCCAGTATTTT
CASSLSYLDQPQYF
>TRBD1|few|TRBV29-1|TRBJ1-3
TGCAGCGTTGAAGATCCCTGGACAGGCAGCTCTGGAAACACCATATATTTT
CSVEDPWTGSSGNTIYF
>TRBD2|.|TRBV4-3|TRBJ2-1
TGCGCCAGCAGCCAAGATCCTAGCGGGGGCGTCAATGAGCAGTTCTTC
CASSQDPSGGVNEQFF
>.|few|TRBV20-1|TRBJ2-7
TGCAGTGCTAGAGTGGAGTCTCGGTACGAGCAGTACTTC
CSARVESRYEQYF
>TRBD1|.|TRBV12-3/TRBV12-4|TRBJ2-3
TGTGCCTGCAGTCCCGGTCCCGGGACAGGTTCCCATTTT
CACSPGPGTGSHF
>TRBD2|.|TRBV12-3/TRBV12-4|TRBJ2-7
TGTGCCAGCAGTTCCATGAGGAGCGGGAGTATATCCTACGAGCAGTATTTC
CASSSMRSGSISYEQYF
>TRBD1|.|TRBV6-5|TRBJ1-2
TGTGCCAGCAGCCCGACAGGGAGCTATGGCTACACCTTC
CASSPTGSYGYTF
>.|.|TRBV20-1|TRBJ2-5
TGCAGTGACCCGAGAGGACAGACTGAAGAGACCCAGTACTTC
CSDPRGQTEETQYF
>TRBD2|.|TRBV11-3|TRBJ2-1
TGTACCAGCAGCTTAGAGGGGACTAGCCCGCCTGAGCAGTTCTTC
CTSSLEGTSPPEQFF
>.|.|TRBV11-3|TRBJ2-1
TGTTTCAGCAGCTTAAGTGGTGAGCAGTTCTTC
CFSSLSGEQFF
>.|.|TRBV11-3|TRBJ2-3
TGTGCCAGCAGCTTAGAATACACAGATGCGCAGTGTTTT
CASSLEYTDAQCF
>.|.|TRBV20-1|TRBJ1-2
TGCAGTGTGGCGGCGGGGGAAGACTATGGCTATACCTTC
CSVAAGEDYGYTF
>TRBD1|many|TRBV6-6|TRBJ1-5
TGTGCCAGCAGTTACGGGGGGACAGGGGTGGGTCAGCCCCAGCATTTT
CASSYGGTGVGQPQHF
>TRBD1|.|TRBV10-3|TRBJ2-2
TGTGCCGTCAGGAGGCGGGGACAGGGGACCGCAAACACCGGGGAGCTGTTTTTT
CAVRRRGQGTANTGELFF
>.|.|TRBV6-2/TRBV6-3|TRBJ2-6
TGTGCCGGCAGTTCTGGGGAGCCCGGGGCCAACGTCCTGACTTTC
CAGSSGEPGANVLTF
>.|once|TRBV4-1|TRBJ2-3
TGCGTCAGCAGCCAAGTTAGCGGACCCACAGATACGCAGTATTTT
CVSSQVSGPTDTQYF
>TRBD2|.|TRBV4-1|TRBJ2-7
TGCGCCAGCAGCCAGAGGCCTAGTGGGGGGGTAGTCCTAGGCTACAATGAGCAGTACTTC
CASSQRPSGGVVLGYNEQYF
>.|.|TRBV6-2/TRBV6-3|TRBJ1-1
TGTGCCAGCAGTCCGGGACTTGAAACTTCCTTT
CASSPGLETSF
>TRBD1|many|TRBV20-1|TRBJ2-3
TGCAGTGCTAGAGGTGGCCCTCCAACAGGGGGCCCCACAGATACGCAGTATTTT
CSARGGPPTGGPTDTQYF
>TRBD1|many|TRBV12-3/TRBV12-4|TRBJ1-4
TGTGCCAGCACCCAGGGGGCGCCTAATGAAAAACTGTTTTTT
CASTQGAPNEKLFF
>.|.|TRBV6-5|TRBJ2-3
TGTGCCAGCAGCTACTCGCGGTGGGTCTCAGATACGCAGTATTTT
CASSYSRWVSDTQYF
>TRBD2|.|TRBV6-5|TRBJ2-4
TGTGCCAGCAGTCCCCGGGGGGACATTCAGTACTTC
CASSPRGDIQYF
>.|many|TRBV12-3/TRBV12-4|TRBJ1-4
TGTGCCAGCAGTGCCGACTGGGGTGAAAAACTGTTTTTT
CASSADWGEKLFF
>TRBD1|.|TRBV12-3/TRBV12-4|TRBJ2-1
TGTGCAAACAGTCCCCCAGGGGGCGGAAACAGTGAGCAGTTCTTC
CANSPPGGGNSEQFF
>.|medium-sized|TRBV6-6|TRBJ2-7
TGTGCCAGCACTACCGGGCGGGCGGGCGAGCAGTACTTC
CASTTGRAGEQYF
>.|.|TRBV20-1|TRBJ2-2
.
CSAPNRGRTPGSCFF
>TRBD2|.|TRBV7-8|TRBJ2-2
TGTGCCAGCACCAAACTAGCGGGGGGGAACACCGGGGAGCTGTTTTTT
CASTKLAGGNTGELFF
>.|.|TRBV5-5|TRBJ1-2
TGTGCCAGCAGCCCTGGGACAATCTATGGCTGCACCTTC
CASSPGTIYGCTF
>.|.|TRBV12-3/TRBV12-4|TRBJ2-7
TGTGCCAACAGTTTAGGGGAAAACGACGAGCAGTACTTC
CANSLGENDEQYF
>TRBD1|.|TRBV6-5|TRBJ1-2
TGTGCCAGCAATTACCTGGACAGGGGGCTATATGGCTACACCTTC
CASNYLDRGLYGYTF
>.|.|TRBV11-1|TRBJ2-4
TGTGCCAGCACCCACTCAGACAGGACGACCAAAAACATTCAGAACTTC
CASTHSDRTTKNIQNF
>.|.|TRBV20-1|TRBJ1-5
TGCAGTACTAGAGATCGCAGGACGACCAATCAGCCCCAGCATTTT
CSTRDRRTTNQPQHF